The 13 T cell receptor beta chains in this list originate from one sample, sequenced in a study of follicular helper T cells after annual influenza vaccination. Stated time point: 2014-2015 season, 7 days after vaccination. TCRdb keeps only in-frame clones here, not all; method: immunoSEQ multiplex PCR. This sample has approximately 9,500 clones, with roughly four fifths found just once. The sequences come from CXCR5- memory CD4+ T cells sorted from blood, collected 7 days after influenza vaccination. The receptor set was obtained from an adult who received the influenza vaccine.

The chain carries TRBV2 and TRBJ2-5, with TRBD2 matching over 10 bases. Germline V gives CDR1 SNHLY, CDR2 FYNNEI. CDR3 length equals 13 residues. Losses at the gene ends were 4 bases for V and 4 bases for J; bases not matched to a gene: 0. In DNA form, the CDR3 reads TGTGCCAGCAGTGGGACTAGCGGAGAGACCCAGTACTTC. Translated, it gives CASSGTSGETQYF. The variable domain in full, with the rest retrieved from reference TRBV2 and TRBJ2-5, is EPEVTQTPSHQVTQMGQEVILRCVPISNHLYFYWYRQILGQKVEFLVSFYNNEISEKSEIFDDQFSVERPDGSNFTLKIRSTKLEDSAMYFCASSGTSGETQYFGPGTRLLVL.

The chain recombines TRBV9 with TRBJ1-2; D gene ambiguous. CDR1 and CDR2 from the germline V gene are SGDLS and YYNGEE. V gave up 0 bases and J gave up 4 bases, with 10 bases separating them. This CDR3 is built from 14 residues. The CDR3 DNA reads as TGTGCCAGCAGCGTAGTTACAGCCTCCTATGGCTACACCTTC. This translates into CASSVVTASYGYTF.

This rearrangement joins TRBV29-1 to TRBJ2-3; D possibly corresponds to TRBD1 (6 bases). The length of the CDR3 is 15 residues. Germline assignment: CDR1 SQVTM and CDR2 ANQGSEA. V lost 3 bases and J 2 bases, leaving 15 bases between the germline ends. The CDR3 bases are TGCAGCGTTGAGGTCGGACAGACAAACACAGATACGCAGTATTTT. Its translation: CSVEVGQTNTDTQYF.

The rearrangement links TRBV5-8 to TRBJ1-5, with unresolved D. The germline V and J ends were trimmed by 1 base and 0 bases, with 8 bases remaining between them. Germline lookup yields CDR1 SGHTS and CDR2 YDEGEE. The CDR3 runs 15 residues. This chain's CDR3 is CASSLLSASNQPQHF. The CDR3 DNA reads as TGTGCCAGCAGCTTGTTGTCAGCTAGCAATCAGCCCCAGCATTTT.

Only a few counts were recorded for this clone. The V and J genes are TRBV30 and TRBJ2-7; 8 bases agree with TRBD1. Germline values: CDR1 GTSNPN, CDR2 SVGIG (reference sequence). J was trimmed by 1 base and V by 3 bases; bases with no gene match: 11. This CDR3 is built from 16 residues. The CDR3 is CAWREPQGARSYEQYF. In nucleotides, the CDR3 is TGTGCCTGGAGGGAACCTCAGGGGGCTAGGTCCTACGAGCAGTACTTC.

The CDR3 nucleotides read TGTGCCATCAGTGCTTCCAGGGGGGGGACCACTGAAGCTTTCTTT. Translating gives CAISASRGGTTEAFF. The rearrangement joins TRBV10-3 to TRBJ1-1; 7 bases fit TRBD1. V gave up 4 bases and J gave up 4 bases; unmatched junction bases: 9. The CDR3 contains 15 residues. Germline CDR1 ENHRY, CDR2 SYGVKD.

The V call is TRBV27, the J call TRBJ2-1; 9 nucleotides line up with TRBD2. Looked up from germline, CDR1 is MNHEY and CDR2 is SMNVEV (reference sequence). Trimming removed 5 bases from V and 5 bases from J; junction bases left unmatched: 10. The CDR3 loop spans 16 amino acids. CDR3 DNA sequence: TGTGCCAGCAGTCCCTGGTCTAGCGGGGCAAACAATGAGCAGTTCTTC. Its protein is CASSPWSSGANNEQFF.

CDR3 in DNA: TGTGCCAGCAGCTTAGTAGTTAGCAGAAGGGGCGGTGAGCAGTTCTTC. Protein: CASSLVVSRRGGEQFF. The chain couples TRBV7-8 to TRBJ2-1; a weak D match, TRBD1 (5 bases). The germline gives CDR1 SGHVS, CDR2 FQNEAQ. The CDR3 is 16 amino acids. Trimming took 1 base from V and 9 from J, leaving 19 bases between them.

This clone has a handful of counts. V gene TRBV14 combines with J gene TRBJ2-7, with a weak D call TRBD1 (7 bases). Germline CDR1 is SGHDN and CDR2 is FVKESK. The CDR3 has 17 amino acids. V was trimmed by 1 base and J by 4 bases, leaving 20 bases between them. CDR3 protein: CASSQVSVTGRWYEQYF. As DNA, the CDR3 is TGTGCCAGCAGCCAAGTTTCTGTGACAGGGAGGTGGTACGAGCAGTACTTC.

This chain joins TRBV28 and TRBJ1-2; D perhaps matches TRBD1 (6 bases). V shed 6 bases and J shed 7 bases, with 9 bases lying between them. The CDR3 is 11 residues long. CDR1 and CDR2 from the germline V gene are MDHEN and SYDVKM. CDR3 bases: TGTGCCAGCAGCAGGGGCGCTGGCTACACCTTC. This encodes CASSRGAGYTF.

This rearrangement joins TRBV7-6 to TRBJ2-2, with a tentative D call TRBD1 (6 bases). The germline V gene encodes CDR1 SGHVS and CDR2 FNYEAQ. The CDR3 runs to 16 residues. Trimming took 5 bases from V and 5 from J, leaving 18 bases between them. CDR3: CASSSGTRTLTGELFF. The CDR3 bases are TGTGCCAGCAGCAGTGGGACACGGACCTTGACCGGGGAGCTGTTTTTT.

Comment on this clone: Other nucleotide sequences in the sample specify the same CDR3. The V and J genes are TRBV28 and TRBJ2-5; no definite D call. V was shortened by 3 bases and J by 4 bases, with 3 bases between the two germline ends. CDR3 length: 11 amino acids. Germline V CDR1 and CDR2: MDHEN, SYDVKM. In DNA form, the CDR3 reads TGTGCCAGCAGTTTTAGAGAGACCCAGTACTTC. This encodes CASSFRETQYF.

The rearrangement uses TRBV11-2 and TRBJ1-5, with no clear D. The CDR3 runs to 13 residues. The germline CDR1 and CDR2 sequences are SGHAT and FQNNGV. Between the trimmed V and J ends, which lost 3 bases and 5 bases, there was a span of 8 bases. The CDR3, as DNA: TGTGCCAGCAGCTTGCTAAGGGATCAGCCCCAGCATTTT. As protein: CASSLLRDQPQHF.